The entry below describes one T cell receptor (beta chain). Its antigen is not yet known. No qualities accompany the bases; no much larger clone lies one base away. CDR1 is given as SQVTM and CDR2 as ANQGSEA, both from the germline V gene. From V the trimming removes 6 bases and from J it removes 2 bases, while the gene matches leave 9 bases of the junction unaccounted for. The CDR3 measures 14 amino acids from cysteine to phenylalanine. Just the 42-base CDR3 DNA is kept, in frame starting at base 1. This specimen belongs to a study of beta chain features in type 1 diabetes (dated by TCRdb to 2016 to 2019). About the investigation overall: Mean age, gender distribution, total cell number and subset yield were not different between patients and healthy donors. Whereas all 28 donors provided naive and central memory subsets, regulatory and stem cell-like memory subsets were isolated from just 8 patients and roughly eight healthy donors. In the study, TCRB repertoires of sorted circulating CD4+ T cell subsets from recently diagnosed type 1 diabetes patients were compared with those of matched healthy donors. A total of around 110,000,000 sorted cells were examined across all samples, and RNA yield correlated strongly with the number of cells per subset. Paper-wide results and their limitations: At VDJ recombination sites, type 1 diabetes patients had fewer insertions and more deleted nucleotides, which implies abnormalities in thymic rearrangement. Naive, central memory and regulatory TCRB repertoires appeared to be more similar among patients than among healthy donors. PCR may preferentially amplify shorter templates, but because patient and control samples were amplified and corrected together, any resulting skew would affect both groups equally. A moderate but significant shortening of TCRB CDR3 length was observed in type 1 diabetes patients in all four CD4+ subsets. Sequencing cDNA rather than genomic DNA could over-represent highly expressing activated cells, although activation and CD3 levels did not differ between groups. Only small numbers of individuals were included in the HLA sub-analyses, which left unresolved whether HLA type had any influence on TCRB rearrangement.

A single peripheral blood draw of approximately 0.11 L on average was collected from each donor into heparinised tubes. A BD FACSAria II was used to sort naive, central memory, regulatory and stem cell-like memory CD4+ T cells with a panel that included CD45RO, CCR7, CD25, CD127, CD95 and CD27. All sorted populations exceeded 95% purity. PBMCs were separated immediately by Lymphoprep density gradient centrifugation and were stained directly, without being cultured. To minimize batch effects, samples were stained and sorted in pairs, one healthy donor with one patient per experiment. The entire amount of isolated RNA was reverse transcribed using the High Capacity cDNA Reverse Transcription Kit, so the sequenced TCRB transcripts were expressed ones. Naive, central memory and regulatory T cell samples underwent deep immunoSEQ sequencing, averaging about 3.57 million total reads per sample. Sorted cells were lysed in RLT buffer, and RNA was extracted using DNase-treated RNeasy Micro or Mini kits according to cell number. Each cell subset was processed separately to prevent cross-contamination, with patient and healthy donor samples processed together. The immunoSEQ multiplex PCR was used to amplify TCRB sequences from cDNA, yielding 87-bp fragments that span the CDR3 region. The amplicons were sequenced using the Illumina HiSeq platform. In the paper's pipeline: Synthetic template baselines were used to correct PCR bias computationally, reads within Hamming distance 2 were collapsed together, and singletons that could not be merged were discarded. Reads were aligned against IMGT to assign V, D and J genes, CDR3 length and insertions or deletions at six rearrangement sites. Within each subset, clonotype counts were normalized to sorted cell number, and only after that were true diversity and Gini coefficients computed with the tcR R package. Repertoire sharing was quantified using the overlap coefficient calculated on TCRB nucleotide sequences. As a proxy for the pre-selection repertoire, out-of-frame TCRB sequences from naive cells were analyzed. TCRdb took this table from immuneACCESS and kept in-frame rearrangements with V and J called. Such tables lack part of the clones; where checked against another copy, unresolved V genes explain under half of the gap, and the rest is unexplained. V and J calls and clone size are as listed in that table; D and trimming were resolved from the DNA. The sample table lists approximately 360,000 clones, 10% to 15% of them with a count of one. The top ten constitute approximately 0.011% of the sample.

The chain couples TRBV29-1 to TRBJ2-7, with 8 bases in between that match TRBD2. Sequencing was performed on naive CD4+ T cells from blood. Per the publication, the cell subset or site label means: true naive CD4+ T cells. This sequence originates from a woman aged 18-30 years with type 1 diabetes. The CDR3 loop reads CSVLTSGSPYEQYF. The DNA reads as follows: TGCAGCGTCCTCACTAGCGGAAGTCCCTACGAGCAGTACTTC.